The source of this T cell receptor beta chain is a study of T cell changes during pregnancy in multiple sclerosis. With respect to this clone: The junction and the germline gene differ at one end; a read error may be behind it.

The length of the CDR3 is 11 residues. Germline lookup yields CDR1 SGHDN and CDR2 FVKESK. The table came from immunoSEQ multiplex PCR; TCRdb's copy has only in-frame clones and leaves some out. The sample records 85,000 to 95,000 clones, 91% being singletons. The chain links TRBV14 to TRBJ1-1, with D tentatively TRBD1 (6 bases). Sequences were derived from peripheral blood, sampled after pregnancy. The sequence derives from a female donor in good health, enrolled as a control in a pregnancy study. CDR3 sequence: CASSQDRPTGF. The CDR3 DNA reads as TGTGCCAGCAGCCAAGACCGGCCGACAGGTTTT.